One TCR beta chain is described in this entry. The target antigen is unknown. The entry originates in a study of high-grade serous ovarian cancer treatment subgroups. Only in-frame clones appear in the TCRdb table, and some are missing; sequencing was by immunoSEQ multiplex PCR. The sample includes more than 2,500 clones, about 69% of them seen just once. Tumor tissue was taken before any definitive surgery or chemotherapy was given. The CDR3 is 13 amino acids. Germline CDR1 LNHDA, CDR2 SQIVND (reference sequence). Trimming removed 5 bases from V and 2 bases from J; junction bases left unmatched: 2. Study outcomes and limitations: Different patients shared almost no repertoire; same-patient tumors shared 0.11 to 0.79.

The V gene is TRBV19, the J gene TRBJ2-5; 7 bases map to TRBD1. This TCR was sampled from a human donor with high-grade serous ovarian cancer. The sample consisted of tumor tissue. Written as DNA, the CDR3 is TGTGCCAGTAGTCCGGGACAGCAAGAGACCCAGTACTTC. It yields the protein CASSPGQQETQYF.